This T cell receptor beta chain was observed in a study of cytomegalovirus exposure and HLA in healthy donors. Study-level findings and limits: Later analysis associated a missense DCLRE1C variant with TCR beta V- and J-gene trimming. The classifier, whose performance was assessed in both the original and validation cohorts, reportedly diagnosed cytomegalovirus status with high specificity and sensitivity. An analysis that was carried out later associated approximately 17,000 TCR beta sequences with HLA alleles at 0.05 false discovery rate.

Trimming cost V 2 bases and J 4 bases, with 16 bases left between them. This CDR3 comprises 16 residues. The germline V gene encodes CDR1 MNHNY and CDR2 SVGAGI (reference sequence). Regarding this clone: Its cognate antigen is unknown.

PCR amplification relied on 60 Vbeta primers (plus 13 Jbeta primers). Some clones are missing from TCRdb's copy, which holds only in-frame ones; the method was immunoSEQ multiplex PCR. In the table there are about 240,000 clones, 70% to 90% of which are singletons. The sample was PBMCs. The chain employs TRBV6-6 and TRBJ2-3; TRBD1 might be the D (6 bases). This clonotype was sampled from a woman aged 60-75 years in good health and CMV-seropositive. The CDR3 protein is CASSYVPGHVPDTQYF. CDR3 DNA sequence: TGTGCCAGCAGTTACGTACCGGGACATGTCCCAGATACGCAGTATTTT.